The 31 T cell receptor beta chains reported below all come from one sample, sequenced in a study of blood T cell repertoires in COVID-19. Assay: immunoSEQ multiplex PCR; the TCRdb copy retains only in-frame clones and omits some. Among around 95,000 clones listed, around nine tenths were seen once. The specimen was peripheral blood. The receptors shown here come from a man aged 45-65 years with acute or convalescent COVID-19.

This chain links TRBV7-9 with TRBJ1-4, with D possibly being TRBD1 (5 bases). The CDR3 is made up of 16 amino acids. Germline CDR1 reads SEHNR; CDR2 reads FQNEAQ (reference sequence). Trimming removed 0 bases from V and 4 bases from J, with 12 bases in between. CDR3 in DNA: TGTGCCAGCAGCTTAGCGCGGGGGGTTAATAATGAAAAACTGTTTTTT. Translating gives CASSLARGVNNEKLFF.

V is TRBV11-2 and J is TRBJ1-2, with 7 bases matching TRBD1. The CDR3 loop spans 14 amino acids. CDR1 is SGHAT, CDR2 FQNNGV, per germline. V dropped 5 bases and J dropped 8; count of bases not matched to a gene: 11. CDR3 amino acids: CASSRITGAGGYTF. DNA of the CDR3: TGTGCCAGCAGCAGGATTACAGGGGCGGGAGGCTACACCTTC.

The rearrangement uses TRBV19 and TRBJ1-2; 7 bases are shared with TRBD1. V shed 3 bases and J 8 bases; nucleotides not matched to a gene: 9. The CDR3 consists of 14 residues. Germline CDR1 reads LNHDA; CDR2 reads SQIVND (reference sequence). The CDR3 coding sequence is TGTGCCAGTAGTATCGAGGGGACAGTGGGGGGCTACACCTTC. Its protein is CASSIEGTVGGYTF.

The chain links TRBV11-2 to TRBJ1-3; perhaps TRBD1 as D (5 bases). Germline assignment: CDR1 SGHAT and CDR2 FQNNGV. The CDR3 length is 16 residues. Trimming pared 1 base from V and 2 bases from J, leaving 12 bases between. CDR3 sequence (DNA): TGTGCCAGCAGCTTAGCCAGGGTAGTTGCTGGAAACACCATATATTTT. It is translated as CASSLARVVAGNTIYF.

The CDR3 DNA is TGTGCCAGCAGCTCAGGACAGGGCGGACTATACGAGCAGTACTTC. Translated: CASSSGQGGLYEQYF. The chain joins TRBV7-9 to TRBJ2-7; 8 nucleotides agree with TRBD1. V lost 4 bases, J lost 4 bases, and 9 bases stayed unmatched. CDR1 is SEHNR and CDR2 is FQNEAQ in the germline V gene (reference sequence). The CDR3 sequence is 15 residues long.

The chain is built from TRBV3-1 (or the pseudogene TRBV3-2) and TRBJ1-5; 7 bases fit TRBD1. The junction had 9 bases not matched to a gene; V was cut back by 1 base and J by 0 bases. This CDR3 contains 18 residues. CDR1 LGHDT and CDR2 YNNKEL come from the germline V gene (reference sequence). CDR3 nucleotides: TGTGCCAGCAGCCAAGGAGGGGGCGGATCTTATAGCAATCAGCCCCAGCATTTT. Translated: CASSQGGGGSYSNQPQHF.

The J gene is TRBJ2-5, the V gene TRBV9, with 7 bases that match TRBD2. CDR3 length: 15 residues. The germline gives CDR1 SGDLS, CDR2 YYNGEE. The junction had 6 bases not matched to a gene; V was cut back by 3 bases and J by 1 base. DNA for the CDR3: TGTGCCAGCAGCGCTTCCGGGACTATCCAAGAGACCCAGTACTTC. Protein: CASSASGTIQETQYF.

This chain joins TRBV5-1 and TRBJ2-2, with a weak D call TRBD2 (5 bases). The CDR3 spans 14 residues. CDR1 is SGHRS and CDR2 is YFSETQ in the germline V gene. V was clipped by 0 bases and J by 5 bases, with 8 bases between them. The CDR3 nucleotides read TGCGCCAGCAGCTTGGACGGGAATACCGGGGAGCTGTTTTTT. Translating gives CASSLDGNTGELFF.

CDR3 sequence (DNA): TGTGCCAGCAGTGATAGTGGGACTGAAGAAAAACTGTTTTTT. This sequence encodes CASSDSGTEEKLFF. The chain uses TRBV6-1 and TRBJ1-4, with D possibly TRBD1 on 5 matching bases. The CDR3 runs 14 residues. V lost 3 bases and J lost 8, with 13 bases in between. Germline CDR1 MNHNS, CDR2 SASEGT.

This clone was detected only once. The rearrangement joins TRBV5-1 to TRBJ1-6, with 12 bases lining up with TRBD1. The CDR3 consists of 16 residues. V gave up 4 bases and J gave up 7 bases; unmatched junction bases: 6. Germline values: CDR1 SGHRS, CDR2 YFSETQ. The CDR3 sequence is CASSTGTGGPNSPLHF. The CDR3 region has the DNA TGCGCCAGCAGCACCGGGACAGGGGGCCCCAATTCACCCCTCCACTTT.

The V call is TRBV6-2 or TRBV6-3, the J call TRBJ2-7, with TRBD2 matching 11 bases. V trimming: 2 bases; J trimming: 2 bases; junction bases outside the gene matches: 8. The CDR3 consists of 17 residues. Germline V gene sequence: CDR1 MNHEY, CDR2 SVGEGT. The CDR3 is CASSYMGTSGLTYEQYF. CDR3 in DNA: TGTGCCAGCAGTTACATGGGGACTAGCGGCTTAACCTACGAGCAGTACTTC.

The V and J genes are TRBV27 and TRBJ1-5; tentative D call: TRBD1 (6 bases). Trimming removed 3 bases at V and 7 bases at J, with 13 bases between. The CDR3 loop spans 14 amino acids. Germline V lookup: CDR1 MNHEY, CDR2 SMNVEV (reference sequence). The CDR3 loop reads CASSLRGAGQPQHF. CDR3 in DNA: TGTGCCAGCAGTTTGCGGGGGGCAGGGCAGCCCCAGCATTTT.

This clone was observed a single time. The J gene is TRBJ1-5, the V gene TRBV27, with 9 bases fitting TRBD1. Trimming removed 5 bases from V and 1 base from J; junction bases left unmatched: 6. This CDR3 has 16 residues. The germline CDR1 and CDR2 sequences are MNHEY and SMNVEV (reference sequence). DNA of the CDR3: TGTGCCAGCAGTCCTGGGACAGGGTGGAGCAATCAGCCCCAGCATTTT. Amino acids: CASSPGTGWSNQPQHF.

This rearrangement joins TRBV23-1 to TRBJ1-2, with TRBD1 matching 8 bases. TRBV23-1 belongs to the ORF category, with a function that is uncertain. CDR3 length: 15 residues. The V segment lost 8 bases and the J segment 1 base; nucleotides outside the gene matches: 9. The CDR3 DNA sequence: TGCGCCAGCTGGACAGGGAGGTATCTTAACTATGGCTACACCTTC. Protein product: CASWTGRYLNYGYTF.

The rearrangement joins TRBV19 to TRBJ1-3; no clear D. CDR1 and CDR2 (germline): LNHDA, SQIVND (reference sequence). The V and J ends lost 2 bases and 4 bases respectively, with 9 bases between them. The CDR3 contains 14 residues. The CDR3 DNA follows: TGTGCCAGTAGTATACGCGGGCCCGGAAACACCATATATTTT. It encodes CASSIRGPGNTIYF.

The chain couples TRBV7-9 to TRBJ2-7; D may be TRBD1 (6 bases). This CDR3 is 13 amino acids long. CDR1 and CDR2 (germline): SEHNR, FQNEAQ (reference sequence). Trimming removed 1 base at V and 2 bases at J, with 6 bases between. The CDR3 coding sequence is TGTGCCAGCAGCTTAGAGGGGGCCTACGAGCAGTACTTC. Translation: CASSLEGAYEQYF.

V is TRBV11-3 and J is TRBJ2-7; 8 nucleotides match TRBD1. Germline V lookup: CDR1 SGHNT, CDR2 YENEEA. The CDR3 has 14 amino acids. V gave up 6 bases and J gave up 2 bases; unmatched junction bases: 6. DNA for the CDR3: TGTGCCAGCAGGACAGGGGAGGCGCCCTACGAGCAGTACTTC. This codes for CASRTGEAPYEQYF.

This sequence joins TRBV11-2 and TRBJ1-1; tentative D call: TRBD1 (6 bases). Per the germline V gene, CDR1 is SGHAT and CDR2 is FQNNGV. V dropped 5 bases and J dropped 0 bases, with 10 bases sitting between them. This CDR3 has 14 amino acids. The CDR3 region is CASSRTGMNTEAFF. CDR3 nucleotides: TGTGCCAGCAGCCGTACAGGGATGAACACTGAAGCTTTCTTT.

The rearrangement joins TRBV6-5 to TRBJ2-3; TRBD2 matches at 12 bases. V gave up 6 bases and J gave up 3 bases; unmatched junction bases: 4. The CDR3 has 15 residues. Germline-derived CDR1 and CDR2 are MNHEY and SVGAGI. CDR3 nucleotides: TGTGCCAGCAGGGGCGGACTAGCGGGAACAGATACGCAGTATTTT. It translates to CASRGGLAGTDTQYF.

For the CDR3, the DNA is TGTGCCAGCAGCACCACAACCGGGACTAGAAATGAGCAGTTCTTC. It is translated as CASSTTTGTRNEQFF. The V call is TRBV7-9, the J call TRBJ2-1, with 8 bases fitting TRBD2. This CDR3 region has 15 residues. Germline V gives CDR1 SEHNR, CDR2 FQNEAQ (reference sequence). The junction had 10 bases not matched to a gene; V was cut back by 5 bases and J by 7 bases.

This chain connects TRBV6-5 to TRBJ1-2; D might be TRBD1 (5 bases). The CDR3 length is 13 residues. Germline V gene data show CDR1 as MNHEY and CDR2 as SVGAGI. V was shortened by 5 bases and J by 5 bases, with 12 bases between the two germline ends. DNA of the CDR3: TGTGCCAGCAGTCGCTCAGGGCTTTATGGCTACACCTTC. Protein: CASSRSGLYGYTF.

The genes are TRBV27 and TRBJ1-2, with D maybe TRBD1 (5 bases). V lost 0 bases and J lost 9, with 17 bases in between. This CDR3 contains 15 residues. Germline loops: CDR1 MNHEY, CDR2 SMNVEV (reference sequence). The CDR3 loop is CASSLSPDRSFSYTF. The CDR3 DNA sequence: TGTGCCAGCAGTTTATCACCTGACAGATCCTTTAGCTACACCTTC.

The rearrangement links TRBV24-1 to TRBJ1-2, with a weak D call TRBD1 (5 bases). This CDR3 spans 13 amino acids. CDR1 is KGHDR, CDR2 SFDVKD, per germline. The germline V and J ends were trimmed by 5 bases and 0 bases, with 6 bases remaining between them. The CDR3 here is CATSVGPNYGYTF. CDR3 nucleotide sequence: TGTGCCACCAGTGTGGGGCCTAACTATGGCTACACCTTC.

The chain employs TRBV5-4 and TRBJ2-7; 9 bases fit TRBD1. This CDR3 is 16 amino acids long. CDR1 is SGHNT, CDR2 YYREEE, per germline (reference sequence). Unmatched junction bases numbered 12, after V lost 4 bases and J lost 4 bases. The CDR3 reads CASSITGTGKVYEQYF. For the CDR3, the DNA is TGTGCCAGCAGCATAACCGGGACAGGGAAAGTTTACGAGCAGTACTTC. Filled out from reference TRBV5-4 and TRBJ2-7, the complete variable domain reads ETGVTQSPTHLIKTRGQQVTLRCSSQSGHNTVSWYQQALGQGPQFIFQYYREEENGRGNFPPRFSGLQFPNYSSELNVNALELDDSALYLCASSITGTGKVYEQYFGPGTRLTVT.

This sequence joins TRBV2 and TRBJ1-2, with 8 bases aligning to TRBD1. CDR1 SNHLY and CDR2 FYNNEI come from the germline V gene. The V segment lost 6 bases and the J segment 4 bases; nucleotides outside the gene matches: 10. The CDR3 consists of 15 residues. This CDR3 is CASSVLATGGYGYTF. The CDR3 bases are TGTGCCAGCAGCGTACTGGCAACAGGGGGCTATGGCTACACCTTC.

The rearrangement links TRBV10-2 to TRBJ1-2, with D unclear. The CDR3 covers 13 residues. Per the germline V gene, CDR1 is WSHSY and CDR2 is SAAADI. The V and J ends lost 3 bases and 4 bases respectively, with 9 bases between them. The CDR3 nucleotides read TGCGCCAGCAGTGATGCGGCACCCTATGGCTACACCTTC. It codes for CASSDAAPYGYTF.

The chain uses TRBV7-2 and TRBJ2-7, with 7 bases that match TRBD2. V lost 2 bases to trimming and J lost 2 bases; unmatched junction nucleotides: 6. The CDR3 is 15 amino acids. Germline V gives CDR1 SGHTA, CDR2 FQGNSA. CDR3 DNA: TGTGCCAGCAGCTTATCCCCTAGCGGAACCTACGAGCAGTACTTC. Its protein product is CASSLSPSGTYEQYF.

The chain couples TRBV21-1 to TRBJ2-1; the D call in the table, TRBD2, was not verified against the DNA. TRBV21-1 is recorded as a pseudogene. This CDR3 region has 17 residues. The CDR3 protein is CASSRRAGGRPYNEQFF. In DNA, the CDR3 is TGTGCCAGCAGTCGAAGAGCGGGAGGTAGGCCCTACAATGAGCAGTTCTTC.

The chain recombines TRBV7-7 with TRBJ2-5, with a weak D call TRBD2 (5 bases). CDR3 length: 14 residues. V lost 7 bases to trimming and J lost 1 base, with 13 bases between them. Germline values: CDR1 SSHAT, CDR2 FNYEAQ (reference sequence). This chain's CDR3 is CASTRLAFQETQYF. The CDR3 DNA reads TGTGCCAGCACTCGTCTAGCCTTCCAAGAGACCCAGTACTTC.

The CDR3 sequence: CASSIDDRGGETQYF. CDR3 bases: TGTGCCAGTAGTATAGACGACAGGGGTGGGGAGACCCAGTACTTC. This chain connects TRBV19 to TRBJ2-5; 8 bases agree with TRBD1. Germline loops: CDR1 LNHDA, CDR2 SQIVND (reference sequence). V shed 0 bases, J shed 5 bases, and the junction held 5 bases outside the gene matches. The CDR3 is made up of 15 amino acids.

The rearrangement links TRBV5-6 to TRBJ2-3; TRBD2 is a possible D gene (5 bases). CDR1 SGHDT and CDR2 YYEEEE come from the germline V gene. Trimming pared 3 bases from V and 1 base from J, leaving 15 bases between. The CDR3 is made up of 16 amino acids. CDR3 in amino acids: CASSSGYGGRTDTQYF. CDR3 in DNA: TGTGCCAGCAGCTCGGGGTATGGCGGACGCACAGATACGCAGTATTTT.